This TCR beta chain was captured by sequencing in a study of T cells in Graves' hyperthyroidism and ophthalmopathy. In its sample, this clonotype was seen many times. V was pared by 5 bases and J by 8 bases, with 16 bases between. CDR1 is PRHDT, CDR2 FYEKMQ, per germline (reference sequence). This CDR3 is built from 14 residues. The investigators amplified TCR beta CDR3 regions from RNA transcripts. HTBI primers were used for first-round RT-PCR of the TCR CDR3. One entry per CDR3 protein, called by TCRdb with MiXCR from the multiplex PCR reads. The data contain 400,000 to 500,000 distinct CDR3 sequences, under 15% of them singletons. The study included ophthalmopathy patients with Clinical Activity Score at least 3, NOSPECS grade at least 4 and duration under 3 months. Each 10 ml fresh peripheral blood draw supplied the PBMCs.

The rearrangement joins TRBV13 to TRBJ1-3, with D perhaps TRBD1 (5 bases). The sequencing sample was made of blood. The source is a man between 18 and 29 years old with Graves' ophthalmopathy. CDR3 nucleotides: TGTGCCAGCAGCCCGTGGGGGGGTGAGCACACCATATATTTT. Translated: CASSPWGGEHTIYF.